This T cell receptor beta chain was recovered during a study of blood T cell repertoires in COVID-19. About the study: Some COVID-19 samples were acute and others convalescent; all came from the United States, Italy and Spain. The analysed material was cDNA or gDNA that came from T cells, B-cell-depleted T cells, or PBMCs.

Under the authors' procedure: Using reference gene primer amplification, nucleated cell counts were estimated. Method: immunoSEQ multiplex PCR; TCRdb's copy keeps in-frame clones and lacks some. Clone size and the V and J calls come from that table; the DNA yielded D and trimming. Among tens of thousands of clones, roughly 80% were seen once, and the ten largest hold around 17%. CDR3 length: 16 residues. Germline lookup yields CDR1 SGHTA and CDR2 FQGNSA. Germline trimming cut 5 bases from V and 4 bases from J; bases unmatched to any gene: 14. V usage is TRBV7-2 and J usage is TRBJ2-7; 7 nucleotides match TRBD1. Source material: peripheral blood. The TCR originated in an older man with acute or convalescent COVID-19. CDR3 DNA sequence: TGTGCCAGCAGCCCGGGGACAGCGGTATGGTTATACGAGCAGTACTTC. It codes for CASSPGTAVWLYEQYF.